These 21 T cell receptor beta chains share one sample of origin, sequenced in a study of technical replicates of blood from a handful of donors. Produced via immunoSEQ multiplex PCR; TCRdb's table is partial and in-frame only. The sample carries more than 90,000 clones, approximately 95% recorded once. Sequenced input: T cells isolated from PBMCs. These receptors were obtained from a human donor in good health.

This clone was seen a single time. The rearrangement uses TRBV15 and TRBJ2-3, with a weak D call TRBD2 (5 bases). There are 13 residues in the CDR3. V lost 6 bases and J 0 bases, leaving 7 bases between the germline ends. CDR1 and CDR2 (germline): LNHNV, YYDKDF (reference sequence). This CDR3 is CATSGGSTDTQYF. The CDR3 DNA follows: TGTGCCACCAGTGGCGGGAGCACAGATACGCAGTATTTT.

CDR3 DNA sequence: TGTGCCAGCAGACTGACAGGATACACTGAAGCTTTCTTT. It yields the protein CASRLTGYTEAFF. The J gene is TRBJ1-1, the V gene TRBV27, with D maybe TRBD1 (6 bases). The CDR3 has 13 amino acids. CDR1 MNHEY and CDR2 SMNVEV come from the germline V gene (reference sequence). V was shortened by 6 bases and J by 3 bases, with 11 bases between the two germline ends.

This clone was picked up one time. The gene calls are TRBV29-1 and TRBJ2-3, with D maybe TRBD1 (6 bases). This CDR3 is 13 amino acids long. Germline V CDR1 and CDR2: SQVTM, ANQGSEA. Trimming removed 4 bases from V and 1 base from J, with 9 bases in between. DNA of the CDR3: TGCAGCGTTGCATCAGGGGGCACAGATACGCAGTATTTT. Protein product: CSVASGGTDTQYF.

This clone appeared a single time. The chain is built from TRBV28 and TRBJ2-7; 7 nucleotides line up with TRBD1. Per germline, CDR1 MDHEN and CDR2 SYDVKM. With 8 bases clipped from V and 2 bases from J, the junction kept 3 bases outside the gene matches. The CDR3 spans 12 residues. The CDR3 sequence is CASLGQPYEQYF. The CDR3 bases are TGTGCCAGCTTGGGACAGCCCTACGAGCAGTACTTC. The whole variable domain, remainder taken from reference TRBV28 and TRBJ2-7, is DVKVTQSSRYLVKRTGEKVFLECVQDMDHENMFWYRQDPGLGLRLIYFSYDVKMKEKGDIPEGYSVSREKKERFSLILESASTNQTSMYLCASLGQPYEQYFGPGTRLTVT.

CDR3 region: CASTGGDNIGEQYF. The CDR3 bases are TGTGCCAGCACTGGGGGGGACAATATAGGGGAGCAGTACTTC. The V and J genes are TRBV11-2 and TRBJ2-7, with D perhaps TRBD2 (7 bases). The germline gives CDR1 SGHAT, CDR2 FQNNGV. This CDR3 has 14 residues. Between the trimmed V and J ends, which lost 7 bases and 7 bases, there was a span of 20 bases.

The J gene is TRBJ1-1, the V gene TRBV27, with a possible D match to TRBD1 (6 bases). CDR3 length equals 14 residues. Trimming removed 3 bases from V and 4 bases from J, with 12 bases in between. Looked up from germline, CDR1 is MNHEY and CDR2 is SMNVEV (reference sequence). The CDR3 reads CASSFGGLSTEAFF. In DNA form, the CDR3 reads TGTGCCAGCAGTTTCGGGGGGCTTAGCACTGAAGCTTTCTTT.

The rearrangement joins TRBV4-2 to TRBJ1-3; a weak D match, TRBD1 (6 bases). The V gene's germline CDR1 is LGHNA and CDR2 YNFKEQ. The CDR3 contains 16 residues. Deletions cut 8 bases from V and 0 bases from J, with 17 bases between. In nucleotides, the CDR3 is TGTGCCAGCGGCTCCGGGACATCTAACTCTGGAAACACCATATATTTT. Its protein is CASGSGTSNSGNTIYF.

In the case of this clone: Other DNA sequences within the sample encode an identical CDR3. The gene calls are TRBV7-9 and TRBJ1-1; no definite D call. V was shortened by 5 bases and J by 4 bases, with 17 bases between the two germline ends. Germline-derived CDR1 and CDR2 are SEHNR and FQNEAQ (reference sequence). The CDR3 extends over 15 amino acids. For the CDR3, the DNA is TGTGCCAGCAGCCTAGAGCGGCTCCTGGTCACTGAAGCTTTCTTT. It is translated as CASSLERLLVTEAFF. The variable domain in full, completed from reference TRBV7-9 and TRBJ1-1, reads DTGVSQNPRHKITKRGQNVTFRCDPISEHNRLYWYRQTLGQGPEFLTYFQNEAQLEKSRLLSDRFSAERPKGSFSTLEIQRTEQGDSAMYLCASSLERLLVTEAFFGQGTRLTVV.

V gene TRBV6-5 combines with J gene TRBJ1-1; D possibly corresponds to TRBD1 (6 bases). The V end was cut by 6 bases, the J end by 6 bases, with 8 bases between. Germline-derived CDR1 and CDR2 are MNHEY and SVGAGI. The CDR3 length is 11 residues. The CDR3 sequence: CASRGGPEAFF. CDR3 DNA sequence: TGTGCCAGCAGAGGGGGACCTGAAGCTTTCTTT.

The chain recombines TRBV9 with TRBJ2-1; D remains ambiguous. Trimming shortened V by 3 bases and J by 5 bases, and 18 bases separated the two germline ends. Germline loops: CDR1 SGDLS, CDR2 YYNGEE. The CDR3 spans 16 residues. As DNA, the CDR3 is TGTGCCAGCAGCGCATACGAAGGTTTTACTAACAATGAGCAGTTCTTC. It translates to CASSAYEGFTNNEQFF.

CDR3 nucleotide sequence: TGTGCCAGCAGCTTGGTAGCGGGGAGATCTGGGGCCAACGTCCTGACTTTC. This codes for CASSLVAGRSGANVLTF. The chain combines TRBV7-2 with TRBJ2-6; 8 nucleotides agree with TRBD2. This CDR3 is built from 17 residues. V shed 3 bases and J 1 base; nucleotides not matched to a gene: 5. The germline V gene has CDR1 SGHTA and CDR2 FQGNSA.

The chain recombines TRBV4-2 with TRBJ1-4, with D unclear. CDR1 is LGHNA, CDR2 YNFKEQ, per germline. Between the trimmed V and J ends, which lost 0 bases and 0 bases, there was a span of 14 bases. The CDR3 has 18 residues. The CDR3 nucleotides are TGTGCCAGCAGCCAAGAAATGACGCGAGGAGCAACTAATGAAAAACTGTTTTTT. Translated: CASSQEMTRGATNEKLFF.

V is TRBV7-8 and J is TRBJ2-1; 12 bases map to TRBD2. The CDR3 is 15 residues long. The V gene end was trimmed by 5 bases and the J gene end by 6 bases; junction bases not matched to a gene: 5. Germline assignment: CDR1 SGHVS and CDR2 FQNEAQ. This chain's CDR3 is CASSGQLAGGNEQFF. The CDR3 bases are TGTGCCAGCAGCGGACAACTAGCGGGAGGCAATGAGCAGTTCTTC.

CDR3 protein: CASSSRLGPITDTQYF. The CDR3 DNA follows: TGTGCCAGCAGCTCCCGGCTAGGCCCCATCACAGATACGCAGTATTTT. This sequence joins TRBV7-9 and TRBJ2-3; D not resolved. This CDR3 has 16 amino acids. Germline lookup yields CDR1 SEHNR and CDR2 FQNEAQ (reference sequence). Trimming took 4 bases from V and 2 from J, leaving 16 bases between them.

The V call is TRBV10-1, the J call TRBJ2-7; tentatively, D is TRBD1 (5 bases). The CDR3 sequence is 13 residues long. Germline CDR1 is WNHNN and CDR2 is SYGVQD (reference sequence). With 3 bases removed from V and 2 bases from J, the gap between germline ends came to 8 bases. The CDR3 loop is CASSDLDTYEQYF. CDR3 coding DNA: TGCGCCAGCAGTGACTTGGACACCTACGAGCAGTACTTC.

This clone was detected once. The CDR3 bases are TGTGCCTGGAGAATCGGGTTGACCACCGGGGAGCTGTTTTTT. It specifies CAWRIGLTTGELFF. This chain uses TRBV30 with TRBJ2-2; no reliable D call. V shed 3 bases and J shed 4 bases, with 12 bases lying between them. From germline, CDR1 is GTSNPN and CDR2 SVGIG (reference sequence). The CDR3 is 14 residues long.

The rearrangement links TRBV5-1 to TRBJ1-3; TRBD1 is a possible D gene (5 bases). Trimming pared 0 bases from V and 3 bases from J, leaving 10 bases between. CDR1 and CDR2 from the germline V gene are SGHRS and YFSETQ. This CDR3 is built from 15 residues. CDR3 residues: CASSLAGGVGNTIYF. The CDR3 bases are TGCGCCAGCAGCTTGGCCGGGGGGGTTGGAAACACCATATATTTT.

The V call is TRBV13, the J call TRBJ1-4; D remains unclear. This CDR3 spans 13 amino acids. V lost 3 bases to trimming and J lost 10 bases, with 12 bases between them. Per the germline V gene, CDR1 is PRHDT and CDR2 is FYEKMQ (reference sequence). The CDR3: CASSLSLTGKLFF. CDR3 nucleotide sequence: TGTGCCAGCAGCTTGTCGCTTACGGGAAAACTGTTTTTT.

V and J are TRBV6-5 and TRBJ1-4, with 9 bases identical to TRBD1. Germline V gene data show CDR1 as MNHEY and CDR2 as SVGAGI. V lost 2 bases and J lost 7; bases outside the gene matches: 5. The CDR3 spans 15 residues. The CDR3 sequence is CASSYQQGAGEKLFF. The CDR3 DNA is TGTGCCAGCAGTTACCAACAGGGGGCGGGTGAAAAACTGTTTTTT.

This rearrangement joins TRBV4-2 to TRBJ2-1, with D uncertain. Germline CDR1 LGHNA, CDR2 YNFKEQ. The V and J ends lost 3 bases and 11 bases respectively, with 17 bases between them. The CDR3 has 14 amino acids. The CDR3 region is CASSQDRRTDQQFF. DNA for the CDR3: TGTGCCAGCAGCCAGGATAGGAGAACGGATCAGCAGTTCTTC.

This chain links TRBV5-4 with TRBJ1-2; weak D call: TRBD1 (5 bases). This CDR3 is 15 amino acids long. V lost 0 bases to trimming and J lost 5 bases, with 14 bases between them. CDR1 is SGHNT, CDR2 YYREEE, per germline (reference sequence). The CDR3 DNA sequence: TGTGCCAGCAGCTTGGATATCAGGGCTGTGTATGGCTACACCTTC. It translates to CASSLDIRAVYGYTF. The full variable domain, rest sourced from reference TRBV5-4 and TRBJ1-2, is ETGVTQSPTHLIKTRGQQVTLRCSSQSGHNTVSWYQQALGQGPQFIFQYYREEENGRGNFPPRFSGLQFPNYSSELNVNALELDDSALYLCASSLDIRAVYGYTFGSGTRLTVV.